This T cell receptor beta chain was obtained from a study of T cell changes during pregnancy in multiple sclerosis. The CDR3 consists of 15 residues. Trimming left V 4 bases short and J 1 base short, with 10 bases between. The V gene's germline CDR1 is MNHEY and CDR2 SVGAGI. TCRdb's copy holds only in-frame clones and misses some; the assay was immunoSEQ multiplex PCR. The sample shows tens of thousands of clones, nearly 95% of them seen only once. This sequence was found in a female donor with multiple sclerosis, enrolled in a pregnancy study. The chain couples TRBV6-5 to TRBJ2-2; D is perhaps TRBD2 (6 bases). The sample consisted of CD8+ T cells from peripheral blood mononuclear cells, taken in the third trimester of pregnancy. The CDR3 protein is CASSFGTLNTGELFF. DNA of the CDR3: TGTGCCAGCAGTTTCGGGACTTTGAACACCGGGGAGCTGTTTTTT.